This TCR beta chain emerged from a study of radiation and T cells in renal cell carcinoma. The sample's time point: baseline pretreatment blood. Sample treatment: 15 Gy SBRT to primary tumor, nephrectomy 4 weeks later. Serial blood draws occurred at baseline and 2 and 4 weeks post-SBRT. Concerning this clone: As yet, its antigen is unknown.

This table comes from immunoSEQ multiplex PCR, and its TCRdb copy is limited to in-frame clones, with some not included. Among about 130,000 clones listed, over 75% were seen once. Trimming cost V 5 bases and J 5 bases, with 15 bases left between them. The CDR3 contains 15 residues. Looked up from germline, CDR1 is MDHEN and CDR2 is SYDVKM. Study results and limitations: Top tumor clonotypes rose in blood 2 weeks post-radiation, then contracted. Without pretreatment biopsies, baseline tumor clonotype presence was undetermined.

The TCR was taken from a woman aged 50 to 60 with renal cell carcinoma. Sequencing was performed on blood, taken from a patient whose treatment included radiotherapy and nephrectomy. The chain is built from TRBV28 and TRBJ1-4, with D possibly matching TRBD1 (6 bases). CDR3: CASSPGGSGNEKLFF. The CDR3 region has the DNA TGTGCCAGCAGTCCCGGGGGCAGCGGGAATGAAAAACTGTTTTTT.